A single sample gave rise to the 27 T cell receptor beta chains below, sequenced in a study of T cell responses to AZD1222 COVID-19 vaccine. Produced via immunoSEQ multiplex PCR; TCRdb's table is partial and in-frame only. Of 150,000 or so clones in the sample, more than 85% were seen once. The material sequenced was peripheral blood, taken on day 0 of AZD1222 vaccination. These receptor sequences come from an adult in good health.

The gene calls are TRBV7-8 and TRBJ1-1; maybe TRBD1 (6 bases). CDR3 length: 20 amino acids. V was pared by 5 bases and J by 4 bases, with 32 bases between. Looked up from germline, CDR1 is SGHVS and CDR2 is FQNEAQ. CDR3: CASSPTPLLANRAKGTEAFF. The CDR3 DNA reads as TGTGCCAGCAGCCCCACCCCTCTGCTGGCGAACAGGGCTAAAGGCACTGAAGCTTTCTTT.

The rearrangement joins TRBV19 to TRBJ2-1; D may match TRBD1 or TRBD2 (6 bases each). V lost 5 bases and J 5 bases, leaving 13 bases between the germline ends. There are 14 residues in the CDR3. Germline V gives CDR1 LNHDA, CDR2 SQIVND (reference sequence). CDR3: CASSYGGRDNEQFF. CDR3 sequence (DNA): TGTGCCAGTAGTTATGGGGGGCGCGACAATGAGCAGTTCTTC.

This clone was seen a handful of times. Compared with germline, one end of the junction differs, possibly owing to a read error. CDR3 in DNA: TGCGCCAGCAGCAAAGACAGGGCAAATCAGCCCCAGCATTTT. As protein: CASSKDRANQPQHF. The chain joins TRBV4-3 to TRBJ1-5, with 7 bases identical to TRBD1. The CDR3 has 14 amino acids. Per germline, CDR1 LGHNA and CDR2 YSLEER.

The chain uses TRBV30 and TRBJ2-1, with D tentatively TRBD2 (6 bases). Germline V CDR1 and CDR2: GTSNPN, SVGIG (reference sequence). V gave up 5 bases and J gave up 7 bases, with 9 bases separating them. The length of the CDR3 is 11 residues. For the CDR3, the DNA is TGTGCCTGGGGGACTCTGAATGAGCAGTTCTTC. It encodes CAWGTLNEQFF.

The rearrangement joins TRBV12-5 to TRBJ1-5; D is perhaps TRBD1 (5 bases). V shed 7 bases and J shed 3 bases, with 13 bases lying between them. The CDR3 spans 14 residues. Looked up from germline, CDR1 is LGHNT and CDR2 is FRNRAP. The CDR3 DNA follows: TGTGCTAGTGTAGAGGGACGATCCAATCAGCCCCAGCATTTT. Translating it yields CASVEGRSNQPQHF.

The J gene is TRBJ1-1, the V gene TRBV4-2; no clear D. The length of the CDR3 is 14 residues. The ends were cut back, 4 bases at V and 2 bases at J, with 11 bases in the middle. Germline V gives CDR1 LGHNA, CDR2 YNFKEQ. This CDR3 reads CASSPLAANTEAFF. DNA for the CDR3: TGTGCCAGCAGCCCGTTGGCAGCAAACACTGAAGCTTTCTTT.

The chain has TRBV27 and TRBJ1-1, with 9 bases lining up with TRBD1. This CDR3 is 13 amino acids long. Germline assignment: CDR1 MNHEY and CDR2 SMNVEV (reference sequence). J was trimmed by 5 bases and V by 6 bases; bases with no gene match: 4. The CDR3 nucleotides read TGTGCCAGCAGCACAGGGGGCTGGACTGAAGCTTTCTTT. Translation: CASSTGGWTEAFF.

This clone was recorded only once. V gene TRBV5-1 combines with J gene TRBJ1-3, with D unclear. Between the trimmed V and J ends, which lost 0 bases and 0 bases, there was a span of 7 bases. The CDR3 sequence is 15 residues long. From germline, CDR1 is SGHRS and CDR2 YFSETQ. CDR3 protein: CASSLAPSSGNTIYF. Written as DNA, the CDR3 is TGCGCCAGCAGCTTGGCCCCAAGCTCTGGAAACACCATATATTTT.

The chain joins TRBV6-2 or TRBV6-3 to TRBJ1-1, with D hard to call. CDR1 and CDR2 from the germline V gene are MNHEY and SVGEGT. V dropped 4 bases and J dropped 5 bases, with 11 bases sitting between them. The CDR3 sequence is 13 residues long. Here the CDR3 reads CASSLKVWTEAFF. CDR3 DNA: TGTGCCAGCAGTTTGAAAGTGTGGACTGAAGCTTTCTTT.

The CDR3: CASSEGGTETQYF. DNA of the CDR3: TGTGCCAGCAGTGAAGGAGGGACCGAGACCCAGTACTTC. The chain links TRBV25-1 to TRBJ2-5; TRBD2 is a possible D gene (6 bases). The V gene lost 2 bases and the J gene lost 5 bases, with 9 bases spanning the gap. The CDR3 is made up of 13 amino acids. From germline, CDR1 is MGHDK and CDR2 SYGVNS.

The chain is built from TRBV27 and TRBJ2-7; 9 bases are a match to TRBD1. After removal of 5 bases from V and 1 base from J, the junction contained 6 bases not matched to a gene. Germline CDR1 is MNHEY and CDR2 is SMNVEV (reference sequence). CDR3 size: 15 residues. The CDR3 region is CASSPGQGPSYEQYF. CDR3 DNA: TGTGCCAGCAGTCCGGGACAGGGTCCATCCTACGAGCAGTACTTC.

This chain joins TRBV9 and TRBJ1-1, with 7 bases lining up with TRBD1. Germline lookup yields CDR1 SGDLS and CDR2 YYNGEE. The V and J ends lost 4 bases and 3 bases, in that order; junction bases with no gene match: 15. The CDR3 is 17 residues long. CDR3 protein: CASSPQGGSYAHTEAFF. The CDR3 DNA follows: TGTGCCAGCAGCCCCCAAGGGGGCTCCTACGCCCACACTGAAGCTTTCTTT.

The chain carries TRBV4-1 and TRBJ2-3; D ambiguous. V was cut by 1 base and J by 4 bases, with 6 bases left in between. This CDR3 has 13 residues. In germline, CDR1 is MGHRA, CDR2 YSYEKL. CDR3 DNA sequence: TGCGCCAGCAGCCAAGCTTTAGCAGATACGCAGTATTTT. This gives the protein CASSQALADTQYF.

The chain is built from TRBV19 and TRBJ2-2; 12 nucleotides match TRBD1. Germline-derived CDR1 and CDR2 are LNHDA and SQIVND (reference sequence). The CDR3 covers 15 residues. V trimming: 7 bases; J trimming: 7 bases; junction bases outside the gene matches: 7. The CDR3 region is CASTSGTGGFGELFF. DNA for the CDR3: TGTGCCAGTACCTCGGGGACAGGGGGCTTCGGGGAGCTGTTTTTT.

This clone occurred once. The V call is TRBV12-3 or TRBV12-4, the J call TRBJ1-1; the D is unclear. Trimming pared 6 bases from V and 5 bases from J, leaving 13 bases between. The CDR3 spans 13 residues. The CDR3 DNA follows: TGTGCCAGCAGCTCTCCCTCCCGGACTGAAGCTTTCTTT. Its translation: CASSSPSRTEAFF.

The chain joins TRBV6-2 or TRBV6-3 to TRBJ1-1; no reliable D call. Germline CDR1 reads MNHEY; CDR2 reads SVGEGT. This CDR3 is 13 amino acids long. V was cut by 6 bases and J by 5 bases, with 13 bases left in between. DNA of the CDR3: TGTGCCAGCAGCTTACCCGCGGGAACTGAAGCTTTCTTT. Residues: CASSLPAGTEAFF.

The chain couples TRBV11-2 to TRBJ1-2; D is uncertain. Looked up from germline, CDR1 is SGHAT and CDR2 is FQNNGV. The CDR3 sequence is 13 residues long. Trimming removed 5 bases from V and 4 bases from J, with 11 bases in between. The CDR3 nucleotides are TGTGCCAGCAGCCCGTCCTCTTCCTATGGCTACACCTTC. Its translation: CASSPSSSYGYTF.

This clone was seen just once. The V call is TRBV27, the J call TRBJ2-7, with unresolved D. Germline-derived CDR1 and CDR2 are MNHEY and SMNVEV (reference sequence). The CDR3 is 14 amino acids. Trimming shortened V by 1 base and J by 1 base, and 8 bases separated the two germline ends. CDR3 sequence reads: CASSLYSKSYEQYF. The CDR3 DNA reads TGTGCCAGCAGTTTATACAGCAAGTCCTACGAGCAGTACTTC.

The J gene is TRBJ1-1, the V gene TRBV19, with TRBD1 identical over 7 bases. CDR3 length: 14 residues. Germline CDR1 LNHDA, CDR2 SQIVND (reference sequence). V was clipped by 7 bases and J by 4 bases; unmatched bases: 9. CDR3 amino acids: CASNTGAGFTEAFF. CDR3 sequence (DNA): TGTGCCAGTAACACAGGGGCGGGATTCACTGAAGCTTTCTTT.

The chain carries TRBV18 and TRBJ1-5; D is unresolved. Trimming shortened V by 6 bases and J by 3 bases, and 6 bases separated the two germline ends. CDR1 is KGHSH, CDR2 LQKENI, per germline. CDR3 length: 12 residues. In DNA form, the CDR3 reads TGTGCCAGCTCCCCCAACAATCAGCCCCAGCATTTT. This translates into CASSPNNQPQHF.

The CDR3 spells CASSPSPGTGGGYTF. In nucleotides, the CDR3 is TGCGCCAGCAGCCCCTCACCCGGGACAGGGGGTGGCTACACCTTC. V usage is TRBV4-3 and J usage is TRBJ1-2; 11 bases match TRBD1. This CDR3 spans 15 amino acids. V lost 4 bases and J lost 7; bases outside the gene matches: 8. CDR1 and CDR2 (germline): LGHNA, YSLEER.

This clone was recorded once. The chain carries TRBV7-6 and TRBJ1-5, with 10 nucleotides matching TRBD1. V was pared by 1 base and J by 2 bases, with 2 bases of the junction left unmatched. Germline lookup yields CDR1 SGHVS and CDR2 FNYEAQ. This CDR3 region has 16 residues. In nucleotides, the CDR3 is TGTGCCAGCAGCTTAGGGACAGGGGGGGGCAATCAGCCCCAGCATTTT. As protein: CASSLGTGGGNQPQHF.

The chain has TRBV5-4 and TRBJ2-7; D remains ambiguous. The CDR3 is made up of 14 amino acids. Between the trimmed V and J ends, which lost 2 bases and 0 bases, there was a span of 9 bases. The V gene's germline CDR1 is SGHNT and CDR2 YYREEE (reference sequence). The CDR3 nucleotides read TGTGCCAGCAGCTTAGGACGGAGCTCCTACGAGCAGTACTTC. Translation gives CASSLGRSSYEQYF. Full variable domain (rest looked up from reference TRBV5-4 and TRBJ2-7): ETGVTQSPTHLIKTRGQQVTLRCSSQSGHNTVSWYQQALGQGPQFIFQYYREEENGRGNFPPRFSGLQFPNYSSELNVNALELDDSALYLCASSLGRSSYEQYFGPGTRLTVT.

The V call is TRBV6-1, the J call TRBJ1-6; perhaps TRBD1 as D (6 bases). The germline gives CDR1 MNHNS, CDR2 SASEGT. V dropped 2 bases and J dropped 6 bases, with 20 bases sitting between them. The CDR3 sequence is 18 residues long. This chain's CDR3 is CASSELTPVPGANSPLHF. CDR3 nucleotides: TGTGCCAGCAGTGAACTCACTCCCGTGCCAGGGGCTAATTCACCCCTCCACTTT.

The chain combines TRBV13 with TRBJ2-7; 9 bases map to TRBD1. The CDR3 covers 14 residues. Germline trimming cut 5 bases from V and 2 bases from J; bases unmatched to any gene: 4. CDR1 is PRHDT, CDR2 FYEKMQ, per germline (reference sequence). The CDR3 DNA reads as TGTGCCAGCAGCGAGGGGGACAGGGCCTACGAGCAGTACTTC. Protein: CASSEGDRAYEQYF.

This clone was found once. J is TRBJ2-1 and V is TRBV7-3; D not resolved. CDR3 length: 14 residues. CDR1 is SGHTA and CDR2 is FQGTGA in the germline V gene. V was shortened by 4 bases and J by 5 bases, with 12 bases between the two germline ends. The CDR3 DNA sequence: TGTGCCAGCAGCTCCGGTGGGGTGAACAATGAGCAGTTCTTC. It specifies CASSSGGVNNEQFF.

The chain has TRBV27 and TRBJ2-7; either TRBD1 or TRBD2 may fit D (5 bases each). The CDR3 is 14 residues long. The ends were cut back, 4 bases at V and 6 bases at J, with 16 bases in the middle. Germline CDR1 and CDR2: MNHEY and SMNVEV (reference sequence). The CDR3 reads CASSWYRDPLEQYF. The CDR3, as DNA: TGTGCCAGCAGTTGGTACCGGGACCCCCTCGAGCAGTACTTC.